The entry below gives a single TCR beta chain sequence along with its context. What it recognizes is unknown. Per germline, CDR1 MNHNS and CDR2 SASEGT. The CDR3 consists of 14 residues. V trimming: 7 bases; J trimming: 1 base; junction bases outside the gene matches: 6. This entry comes from a study of cytomegalovirus exposure and HLA in healthy donors. Findings and caveats of the study: It was approximately 160 TCR beta chains that were listed as cytomegalovirus-associated.

60 Vbeta and 13 Jbeta primers were used in PCR. TCRdb keeps only in-frame clones here, not all; method: immunoSEQ multiplex PCR. The sample includes around 140,000 clones, 70% to 75% of them seen just once. V and J are TRBV6-1 and TRBJ2-5; 7 bases are a match to TRBD1. This TCR was sampled from a male donor in good health and CMV-seronegative. Sequencing was done on a sample of PBMCs. In nucleotides, the CDR3 is TGTGCCAGCACTCAAGGACAGGCCCAAGAGACCCAGTACTTC. As protein: CASTQGQAQETQYF.